This T cell receptor beta chain was found in a study of cytomegalovirus exposure and HLA in healthy donors (dated by TCRdb to between 2016 and 2019). For context, the study as a whole: An earlier analysis of 587 of the donors reported 250 to 300 Gb of sequence data and 117 million unique TCR beta sequences obtained from approximately 180 million T cells. About 280 gigabases of sequencing data and tens of millions of unique TCR sequences were included in an early release covering roughly 600 HLA-typed donors. The genetic ancestry cluster associated with self-reported Caucasian donors included approximately 85% of the 300 to 450 genotyped donors. The study aimed to test whether cataloging public T cell receptors could reveal signatures of past pathogen exposure. The study profiled the T cell repertoires of 500 to 800 subjects by immunosequencing and related them to cytomegalovirus serostatus. In addition to the first cohort of hundreds of subjects, a separate validation cohort of 130 or so different subjects was used. The study combined high-throughput TCR immunosequencing, statistical association of individual TCRs with disease status, and machine learning to predict cytomegalovirus infection status. To study patterns of TCR occurrence, a later analysis re-analyzed previously published TCR beta repertoires from 600 to 750 donors and added high-resolution HLA genotyping. Rather than drawing on any new phenotypic data, the later analysis identified candidate immune exposures from TCR beta sequences and the way those sequences occurred across donors. An earlier analysis of approximately 640 of the donors applied high-throughput TCR beta sequencing to assess whether each TCR beta V gene segment acted as functional or pseudogenic. Donor age, sex, ethnicity and CMV serostatus were collected together with the repertoire data. Genome-wide SNP genotypes for about 55% of the 666 donors were used in a later genetic analysis, which treated that subset as a discovery cohort. Every discovery cohort repertoire had been produced on one sequencing platform. Both class I and class II loci were covered by HLA typing, at four-digit resolution. Typing coverage differed by locus: A, B, C, DRB1 and DQB1 were typed in about 620-630 donors, DQA1 in 500 to 550, DPA1 in roughly 590, and DPB1 in approximately 450. Roughly 5 DR-DQ haplotypes were treated as single units for association and clustering because of strong linkage in the cohort. On average, 235,054 unique TCR beta nucleotide sequences were sequenced per donor among 398 genotyped donors of the cohort, with about 17% of those sequences being non-productive. Paper-wide results and their limitations: In the study, approximately 160 TCR beta chains were listed as associated with cytomegalovirus. The classifier was reported to diagnose cytomegalovirus status with high specificity and sensitivity in both the original and validation cohorts. Over 15 rarely observed V segments, including chromosome 9 orphons, were excluded from the earlier analysis of a few hundred of the donors because counts were too low. When HLA alleles, especially DR and DQ, strongly co-occurred, attributing TCR associations to individual alleles was difficult. In a later genetic analysis, fewer N-insertions in productive TCRs were reported among donors in an Asian-associated ancestry cluster than the approximately 670-donor mean. Because HLA typing was unavailable for some donors at each locus, only the typed subset was used in association tests. Broadly in line with IMGT annotations, most TCR beta V segments showed up in productive rearrangements about 87% or about 30% of the time in an earlier analysis of roughly 590 of the donors. In a later analysis, the rate of TCR association differed among HLA loci, with DRB1 alleles having the most associated TCRs and HLA-C alleles having the fewest. In a later genetic analysis, a missense DCLRE1C variant was associated with V-gene and J-gene trimming of TCR beta chains, and the association was replicated in an independent cohort. A further reported finding was that TCR beta sequences accurately predicted the HLA-A and HLA-B alleles for most subjects in the first cohort. In a later analysis, several top co-occurrence clusters were reported to appear linked to parvovirus B19, influenza, CMV and Epstein-Barr virus. A cluster of highly shared sequence variants was judged likely to be a technical artifact of the sequencing pipeline. Some IMGT-functional V segments, including TRBV6-2 and TRBV6-3, could not be told apart with the 87-base-pair reads, so those segments were excluded. Specific HLA alleles were associated with around 18,000 TCR beta sequences at a false discovery rate of 0.05 in a later analysis. Presence/absence analyses assumed roughly uniform sequencing depth across donors, an assumption that may not hold. In this cohort, only TCR beta chains were sequenced, and detectable features were limited by the absence of alpha or paired-chain data. Correlated functional status among segregating V segments might reflect linkage disequilibrium, but an unknown experimental factor could not be ruled out. Most TCR sequences were seen in very few donors, while some public TCRs were found in many individuals. For the cohort, immune exposure information was limited to CMV serostatus. A later analysis found that most CMV-associated TCR beta chains appeared HLA-restricted, with HLA associations seemingly driven largely by CMV exposure. In vitro tests confirmed that a few of the cytomegalovirus-associated TCR beta chains recognize cytomegalovirus antigens. In a later analysis, HLA-associated TCR beta chains were found to be more clonally expanded and to have lower generation probabilities than equally common non-associated chains. The authors suggested that the approach could potentially be extended to other disease states and immunological phenotypes.

In total, just over 650 healthy bone marrow donors made up the cohort. At the time of sampling, all cohort members were nominally healthy, though unrecorded immune exposures were likely present. The donor was CMV seropositive and was included in the group of some 290 seropositive cohort members. Every donor gave a peripheral blood sample, and the peripheral blood mononuclear cells from that sample were used for TCR beta sequencing. Genomic DNA was extracted from the blood cell samples with the Qiagen DNeasy Blood Extraction Kit. The library was produced with the immunoSEQ multiplex PCR assay. The multiplex PCR relied on a mix of 60 forward primers for TCR Vbeta segments and 13 reverse primers for TCR Jbeta segments. Amplification of the CDR3 region of rearranged TCR beta genes was performed with a multiplex PCR assay on genomic DNA. Amplified TCR beta libraries were sequenced as 87-base-pair reads on the Illumina HiSeq System. The paper's data handling went like this. A later analysis tallied some 79 million unique TCR beta chains across the 700 or so repertoires, and around 9.9 million of those chains were shared by two or more donors. A nearest-neighbor algorithm error-corrected the raw reads and collapsed the reads into unique sequences, merging closely related sequences to remove PCR and sequencing errors. To assign V, D and J gene segments, CDR3 sequences were aligned to IMGT reference sequences. For a sequence to be retained, at least a six-nucleotide match to both a V gene segment and a J gene segment was required. A rearrangement counted as productive if the CDR3 had no stop codons and remained in frame with V and J, and every other rearrangement counted as non-productive. CDR3 was defined according to IMGT convention as the region running from the second conserved V-encoded cysteine to the conserved J-encoded phenylalanine. In an earlier analysis of 500 to 650 of the donors, sequences lacking an unambiguous match to a single V gene segment were excluded. In an earlier analysis of about 590 of the donors, a V segment was called functional when productive rearrangements were above 56.7%, and segregating when the standard deviation between donors exceeded 5%. A statistical classification framework was built for diagnosing cytomegalovirus status from the catalog of TCR beta chain sequences. In a later analysis, V and J genes were assigned by comparing TCR nucleotide sequences against IMGT/GENE-DB human TR gene sequences. A later analysis assigned CDR3 sequences and most-parsimonious VDJ recombination scenarios with the TCRdist pipeline. In a later analysis, each TCR beta chain was defined by its CDR3 amino acid sequence together with its V-gene family, and reads lacking a unique V-gene family were excluded. In a later analysis, approximately 590 highly shared, low-generation-probability nucleotide sequences were removed to address suspected cross-contamination and a sequencing artifact. In a later analysis, a clonal expansion index was calculated for each public chain from normalized within-repertoire ranks of inferred template counts. A later analysis computed generation probabilities with a VDJ recombination model fitted to out-of-frame rearrangements, and checked the results against IGoR. Hypergeometric tests were used in a later analysis to score TCR-TCR, TCR-HLA and TCR-CMV co-occurrence, with a repertoire-size bias correction applied to the TCR pairs. A later analysis estimated false discovery rates by permuting HLA or CMV assignments 20 times. In a later analysis, co-occurring TCRs were grouped with DBSCAN, and TCRdist sequence similarity was added when clustering was performed within HLA-allele-positive subsets. Repertoires with fewer than 30,000 or more than 120,000 public chains were left out of co-occurrence clustering, as were five repertoires with anomalous nucleotide sharing. Entries here come from immuneACCESS through TCRdb and include only in-frame sequences with V and J called. Some clones fail to appear in such tables; in the studies checked, an unresolved V gene covers under half of the shortfall, and the cause of the remainder is unknown. From that table come the V and J calls and clone size; the DNA was used to work out D and trimming. The sample has under 100,000 clones on record, just under 70% of them singletons. The ten largest make up roughly 16% of the sample.

Germline trimming: 7 bases from V, 3 bases from J; junction bases outside gene matches: 7. Counted from cysteine to phenylalanine, this CDR3 has 13 amino acids. Left in the record is the CDR3 DNA by itself, 39 bases read in frame from the first base. According to the germline V gene (reference sequence), CDR1 reads GTSNPN and CDR2 reads SVGIG. This clone was observed a handful of times. The target of this receptor is not known. No much larger clone exists at a distance of one base, and base qualities are not known. This TCR derives from a woman aged 45-60 years in good health and CMV-seropositive. Rearrangement joined TRBV30 to TRBJ1-2; 8 middle bases align to TRBD1. Sequencing used PBMCs. The nucleotide sequence is TGTGCCTACTCGGACAGGGCCTACTATGGCTACACCTTC. This encodes CAYSDRAYYGYTF.